This TCR beta chain came from a study of CD8 T cells in Susac syndrome. Random hexamers were used to reverse transcribe roughly 0.45 to 1 ug of RNA. Multiplex immunoSEQ PCR targeted 54 Vbeta and 13 Jbeta TCR beta segments. TCRdb fed the immunoSEQ multiplex PCR reads into MiXCR, producing one record per CDR3 protein. The data contain some 200,000 distinct CDR3 sequences, approximately 95% of them singletons. This CDR3 contains 14 residues. Germline lookup yields CDR1 MNHEY and CDR2 SMNVEV (reference sequence). V lost 3 bases and J 4 bases, leaving 10 bases between the germline ends. The sequenced target, TCR beta, came from blood CD8+ and CD4+ T cells. The CD8+ and CD4+ T cells were isolated magnetically using a negative isolation approach, whereas the TEMRA cells were enriched by FACS.

The TCR comes from a human donor in good health. What was sequenced was CD4+ T cells from PBMCs. The chain has TRBV27 and TRBJ2-1, with a tentative D call TRBD2 (6 bases). The CDR3 region is CASSFPGSYNEQFF. DNA for the CDR3: TGTGCCAGCAGTTTTCCCGGGAGTTACAATGAGCAGTTCTTC.